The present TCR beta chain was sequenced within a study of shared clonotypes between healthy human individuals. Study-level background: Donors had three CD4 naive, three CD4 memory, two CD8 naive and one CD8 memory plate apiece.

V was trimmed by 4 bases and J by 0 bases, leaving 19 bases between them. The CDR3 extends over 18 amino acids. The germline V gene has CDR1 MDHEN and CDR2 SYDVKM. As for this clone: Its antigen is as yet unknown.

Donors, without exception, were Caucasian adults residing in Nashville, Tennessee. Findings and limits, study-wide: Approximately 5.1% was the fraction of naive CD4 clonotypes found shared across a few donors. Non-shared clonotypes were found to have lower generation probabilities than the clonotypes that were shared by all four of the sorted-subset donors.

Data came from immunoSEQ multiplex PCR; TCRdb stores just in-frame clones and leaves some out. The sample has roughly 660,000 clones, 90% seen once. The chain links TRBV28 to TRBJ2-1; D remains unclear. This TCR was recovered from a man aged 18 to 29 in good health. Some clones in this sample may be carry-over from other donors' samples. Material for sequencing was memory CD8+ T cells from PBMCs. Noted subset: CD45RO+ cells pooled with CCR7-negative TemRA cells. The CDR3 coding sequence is TGTGCCAGCAGTTCCCTCTGGTTCGGCGGCAGCTCCTACAATGAGCAGTTCTTC. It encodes CASSSLWFGGSSYNEQFF.